This T cell receptor beta chain was identified in a study of T cell responses to AZD1222 COVID-19 vaccine. A few counts support this clone. The antigen is unknown. Study conclusions and caveats: Only 6 or 7 individuals given AZD1222 were seropositive at baseline.

The assay was immunoSEQ multiplex PCR, and TCRdb's table has in-frame clones only and misses some. The table includes approximately 110,000 clones, more than 75% detected once. V lost 2 bases, J lost 0 bases, and 4 bases lay in between. From germline, CDR1 is LNHDA and CDR2 SQIVND (reference sequence). The length of the CDR3 is 14 residues. The gene calls are TRBV19 and TRBJ1-4, with D uncertain. This TCR derives from an adult in good health. Sample: peripheral blood, taken on day 0 of AZD1222 vaccination. CDR3 region: CASSIITTNEKLFF. The CDR3 DNA is TGTGCCAGTAGTATAATCACAACTAATGAAAAACTGTTTTTT. Supplemented by reference TRBV19 and TRBJ1-4, the full variable domain reads DGGITQSPKYLFRKEGQNVTLSCEQNLNHDAMYWYRQDPGQGLRLIYYSQIVNDFQKGDIAEGYSVSREKKESFPLTVTSAQKNPTAFYLCASSIITTNEKLFFGSGTQLSVL.